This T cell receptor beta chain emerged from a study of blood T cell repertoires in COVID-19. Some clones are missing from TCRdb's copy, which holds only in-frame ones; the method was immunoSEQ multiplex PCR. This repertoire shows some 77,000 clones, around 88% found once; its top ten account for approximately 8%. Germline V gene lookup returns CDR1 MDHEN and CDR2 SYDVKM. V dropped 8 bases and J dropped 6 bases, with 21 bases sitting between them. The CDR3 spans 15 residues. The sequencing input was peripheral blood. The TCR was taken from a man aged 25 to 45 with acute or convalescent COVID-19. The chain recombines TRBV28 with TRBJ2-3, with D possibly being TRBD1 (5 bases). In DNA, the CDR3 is TGTGCCAGCGGCACTCCAGGGAACCCCCGGGATACGCAGTATTTT. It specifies CASGTPGNPRDTQYF.